What follows are 17 T cell receptor beta chains derived from one specimen sequenced in a study of OX40 agonist ivuxolimab in advanced cancers. TCRdb's table, derived via immunoSEQ multiplex PCR, lists solely in-frame clones and lacks some. The sample contains around 35,000 clones, roughly 81% of which appear only once. This specimen was CD4+ or CD8+ T cells sorted from blood, taken in a trial of the OX40 agonist ivuxolimab. Receptors originate from an adult with an advanced solid tumor such as melanoma, head and neck, liver or kidney cancer.

The V and J genes are TRBV5-1 and TRBJ2-3, with a weak D call TRBD2 (5 bases). Trimming stripped 4 bases from V and 1 base from J, with 13 bases between. Looked up from germline, CDR1 is SGHRS and CDR2 is YFSETQ. The CDR3 runs to 15 residues. The CDR3 DNA reads TGCGCCAGCAGCGCGGTTGGGCGGGGCACAGATACGCAGTATTTT. This encodes CASSAVGRGTDTQYF.

The V gene is TRBV27, the J gene TRBJ1-2; possible D gene TRBD1, 5 bases. The CDR3 spans 18 residues. The germline CDR1 and CDR2 sequences are MNHEY and SMNVEV (reference sequence). V was shortened by 1 base and J by 0 bases, with 18 bases between the two germline ends. The chain's CDR3 is CASSLFPHTGPTNYGYTF. The CDR3 DNA reads TGTGCCAGCAGTTTATTCCCACACACAGGCCCCACTAACTATGGCTACACCTTC.

V usage is TRBV6-5 and J usage is TRBJ2-1, with 7 bases fitting TRBD2. V gave up 5 bases and J gave up 6 bases; unmatched junction bases: 4. This CDR3 region has 13 residues. CDR1 and CDR2 from the germline V gene are MNHEY and SVGAGI. The CDR3 sequence: CASSPRLANEQFF. The DNA of the CDR3 is TGTGCCAGCAGTCCTAGACTAGCCAATGAGCAGTTCTTC.

This clone occurred a few times. The rearrangement links TRBV5-4 to TRBJ2-5; D is possibly TRBD2 (5 bases). The CDR3 covers 13 residues. Per germline, CDR1 SGHNT and CDR2 YYREEE (reference sequence). The V and J ends lost 4 bases and 5 bases respectively, with 12 bases between them. The CDR3 loop is CASSRAEAETQYF. CDR3 nucleotide sequence: TGTGCCAGCAGCCGGGCGGAGGCGGAGACCCAGTACTTC.

The V call is TRBV25-1, the J call TRBJ1-3; TRBD1 is a possible D gene (6 bases). The CDR3 contains 15 residues. V lost 3 bases and J lost 2, with 11 bases in between. Germline CDR1 and CDR2: MGHDK and SYGVNS. The CDR3: CASSDPRTAGNTIYF. The CDR3 DNA reads TGTGCCAGCAGTGACCCGCGGACAGCTGGAAACACCATATATTTT. The whole variable domain, filled in from reference TRBV25-1 and TRBJ1-3, reads EADIYQTPRYLVIGTGKKITLECSQTMGHDKMYWYQQDPGMELHLIHYSYGVNSTEKGDLSSESTVSRIRTEHFPLTLESARPSHTSQYLCASSDPRTAGNTIYFGEGSWLTVV.

In this sample, this clone turned up a few times. This chain connects TRBV5-1 to TRBJ1-2; unclear D gene. The CDR3 has 15 amino acids. Germline CDR1 SGHRS, CDR2 YFSETQ. Trimming shortened V by 2 bases and J by 5 bases, and 16 bases separated the two germline ends. This CDR3 reads CASSFTGQTAYGYTF. For the CDR3, the DNA is TGCGCCAGCAGCTTTACGGGTCAAACGGCTTATGGCTACACCTTC.

This clone has more than one count but fewer than ten. This chain links TRBV10-3 with TRBJ1-2; D is unresolved. Trimming removed 0 bases at V and 7 bases at J, with 15 bases between. There are 15 residues in the CDR3. Germline CDR1 is ENHRY and CDR2 is SYGVKD. CDR3 region: CAISESILFGSGYTF. In DNA form, the CDR3 reads TGTGCCATCAGTGAGTCTATTTTATTTGGAAGTGGCTACACCTTC.

The V and J genes are TRBV5-1 and TRBJ2-5; 14 bases agree with TRBD2. Germline values: CDR1 SGHRS, CDR2 YFSETQ. The CDR3 covers 16 residues. With 2 bases clipped from V and 4 bases from J, the junction kept 4 bases outside the gene matches. Here the CDR3 DNA reads TGCGCCAGCAGCTTCCGACTAGCGGGAGGGAGAGAGACCCAGTACTTC. Its translation: CASSFRLAGGRETQYF. Based on the CDR3 plus reference TRBV5-1 and TRBJ2-5, the full variable domain is KAGVTQTPRYLIKTRGQQVTLSCSPISGHRSVSWYQQTPGQGLQFLFEYFSETQRNKGNFPGRFSGRQFSNSRSEMNVSTLELGDSALYLCASSFRLAGGRETQYFGPGTRLLVL.

The rearrangement links TRBV4-3 to TRBJ1-5; D might be TRBD1 (5 bases). This CDR3 spans 14 amino acids. Germline CDR1 and CDR2: LGHNA and YSLEER. V was cut by 4 bases and J by 5 bases, with 12 bases left in between. The CDR3 loop is CASSLHRNDQPQHF. The CDR3 region has the DNA TGCGCCAGCAGCCTCCACAGGAACGATCAGCCCCAGCATTTT.

The rearrangement joins TRBV19 to TRBJ1-5; no clear D gene. The CDR3 extends over 14 amino acids. CDR1 is LNHDA and CDR2 is SQIVND in the germline V gene (reference sequence). The ends were cut back, 2 bases at V and 3 bases at J, with 8 bases in the middle. CDR3: CASSILFTNQPQHF. The CDR3 DNA reads TGTGCCAGTAGTATACTATTCACCAATCAGCCCCAGCATTTT.

The chain carries TRBV19 and TRBJ2-5, with TRBD1 as a possible D gene (6 bases). The better agreement between TRBJ2-7 and the DNA end casts doubt on the J call. This CDR3 is built from 15 residues. The germline gives CDR1 LNHDA, CDR2 SQIVND (reference sequence). Here the CDR3 reads CASSLHRQAIYEQYF. The CDR3 nucleotides are TGTGCCAGTAGTCTCCACCGACAGGCCATTTACGAGCAGTACTTC.

This CDR3 is CASSPGVLREKLFF. CDR3 nucleotide sequence: TGTGCCAGCAGTCCAGGGGTCTTGCGGGAAAAACTGTTTTTT. This rearrangement joins TRBV6-5 to TRBJ1-4; the D gene is possibly TRBD1 (6 bases). From germline, CDR1 is MNHEY and CDR2 SVGAGI. This CDR3 contains 14 residues. Trimming shortened V by 5 bases and J by 8 bases, and 15 bases separated the two germline ends.

This clone was seen only a few times. The V gene is TRBV2, the J gene TRBJ2-1; tentatively, D is TRBD1 (6 bases). Germline-derived CDR1 and CDR2 are SNHLY and FYNNEI. This CDR3 comprises 12 residues. V gave up 5 bases and J gave up 10 bases, with 12 bases separating them. The CDR3 bases are TGTGCCAGCAGTCAGGGGAATACCGAGCAGTTCTTC. Its translation: CASSQGNTEQFF.

The V and J genes are TRBV19 and TRBJ1-2; no reliable D call. The CDR3 contains 13 residues. The ends were cut back, 7 bases at V and 7 bases at J, with 16 bases in the middle. Germline loops: CDR1 LNHDA, CDR2 SQIVND (reference sequence). In nucleotides, the CDR3 is TGTGCCAGTAAACGGGGAGATAGTAGTGGCTACACCTTC. Its protein is CASKRGDSSGYTF.

V is TRBV27 and J is TRBJ2-1, with 13 bases matching TRBD2. Losses at the gene ends were 2 bases for V and 8 bases for J; bases not matched to a gene: 3. Germline CDR1 MNHEY, CDR2 SMNVEV (reference sequence). The CDR3 totals 15 residues. Here the CDR3 DNA reads TGTGCCAGCAGTTTAAGGACTAGCGGGAGCTATGAGCAGTTCTTC. Translation: CASSLRTSGSYEQFF.

A note on this clone: A read error is possible here, since a much larger clone lies one base away. This specimen includes other DNA sequences encoding the same CDR3. V is TRBV5-1 and J is TRBJ1-2; the D gene is possibly TRBD1 (6 bases). Germline lookup yields CDR1 SGHRS and CDR2 YFSETQ. The CDR3 spans 14 residues. The germline V and J ends were trimmed by 0 bases and 4 bases, with 10 bases remaining between them. CDR3 residues: CASSLGGPGYGYTF. CDR3 nucleotides: TGCGCCAGCAGCTTGGGGGGGCCCGGCTATGGCTACACCTTC.

The rearrangement joins TRBV11-2 to TRBJ2-2; 7 nucleotides line up with TRBD1. The CDR3 runs 14 residues. From germline, CDR1 is SGHAT and CDR2 FQNNGV. Trimming at V came to 7 bases and at J to 1 base, leaving 3 bases not matched to a gene. In DNA, the CDR3 is TGTGCCAGCAAGCGGACAGGGAACACCGGGGAGCTGTTTTTT. Amino acid sequence: CASKRTGNTGELFF.